This T cell receptor beta chain was captured by sequencing in a study of T-cell reconstitution after alpha-beta-depleted transplantation in children. Library preparation (for TCRbeta) was performed with unique molecular identifiers. TCRdb reprocessed the PCR reads via MiXCR and lists one record per CDR3 protein. The table lists roughly 180,000 distinct CDR3 sequences, roughly 14% of them singletons. The germline CDR1 and CDR2 sequences are SEHNR and FQNEAQ (reference sequence). The CDR3 has 14 residues. This clonotype has ten or more counts. Compared with germline, one end of the junction differs, possibly owing to a read error.

The sequences come from PBMCs from the stem cell graft donor, collected from the stem cell graft. The sequence was collected from a human donor who donated a stem cell graft to a child with acute lymphoblastic leukemia. The rearrangement joins TRBV7-9 to TRBJ2-7; 8 bases align to TRBD1. CDR3 protein: CASSLSIDRGKEDF. The CDR3 DNA reads TGTGCCAGCAGCCTCTCCATCGACAGGGGTAAAGAGGACTTC.